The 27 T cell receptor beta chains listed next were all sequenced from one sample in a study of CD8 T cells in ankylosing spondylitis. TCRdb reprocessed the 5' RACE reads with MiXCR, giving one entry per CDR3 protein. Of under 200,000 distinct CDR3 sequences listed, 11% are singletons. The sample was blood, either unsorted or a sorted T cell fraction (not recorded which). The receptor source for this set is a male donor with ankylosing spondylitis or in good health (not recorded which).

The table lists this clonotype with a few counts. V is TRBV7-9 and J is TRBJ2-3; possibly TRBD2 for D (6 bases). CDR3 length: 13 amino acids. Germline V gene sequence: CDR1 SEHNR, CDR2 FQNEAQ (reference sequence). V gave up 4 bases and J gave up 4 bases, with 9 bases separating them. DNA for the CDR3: TGTGCCAGCAGCTACGGGAGTTCAGATACGCAGTATTTT. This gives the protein CASSYGSSDTQYF.

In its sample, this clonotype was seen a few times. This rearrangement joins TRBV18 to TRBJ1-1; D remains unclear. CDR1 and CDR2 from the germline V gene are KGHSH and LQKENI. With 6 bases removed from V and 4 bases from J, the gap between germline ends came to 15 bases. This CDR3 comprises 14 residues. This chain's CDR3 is CASSPRDLGTEAFF. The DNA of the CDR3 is TGTGCCAGCTCGCCAAGGGATCTGGGCACTGAAGCTTTCTTT.

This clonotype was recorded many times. The CDR3: CATSASGSANQPQHF. As DNA, the CDR3 is TGTGCCACCAGTGCGAGCGGGAGCGCGAATCAGCCCCAGCATTTT. The chain joins TRBV24-1 to TRBJ1-5; D uncertain. Per germline, CDR1 KGHDR and CDR2 SFDVKD. V dropped 5 bases and J dropped 4 bases, with 14 bases sitting between them. The CDR3 covers 15 residues.

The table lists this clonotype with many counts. The CDR3 DNA follows: TGTGCCAGCAGTTTTAAGATCAGGGACGAGCAGTACTTC. This translates into CASSFKIRDEQYF. The chain uses TRBV12-3 or TRBV12-4 and TRBJ2-7; perhaps TRBD1 as D (5 bases). V shed 3 bases and J shed 5 bases, with 11 bases lying between them. The CDR3 consists of 13 residues.

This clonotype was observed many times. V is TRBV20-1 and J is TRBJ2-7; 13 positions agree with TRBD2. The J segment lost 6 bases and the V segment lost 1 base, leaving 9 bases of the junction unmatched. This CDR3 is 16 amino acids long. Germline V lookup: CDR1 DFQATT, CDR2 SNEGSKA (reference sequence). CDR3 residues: CSARGTSGSGLGEQYF. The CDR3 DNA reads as TGCAGTGCTAGAGGGACTAGCGGGAGTGGTTTAGGCGAGCAGTACTTC.

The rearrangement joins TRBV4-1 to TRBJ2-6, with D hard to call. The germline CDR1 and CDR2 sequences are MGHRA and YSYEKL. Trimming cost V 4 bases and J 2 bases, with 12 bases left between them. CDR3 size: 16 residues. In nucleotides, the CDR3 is TGCGCCAGCAGCCTAGGTGCGAGCGCTGGGGCCAACGTCCTGACTTTC. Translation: CASSLGASAGANVLTF.

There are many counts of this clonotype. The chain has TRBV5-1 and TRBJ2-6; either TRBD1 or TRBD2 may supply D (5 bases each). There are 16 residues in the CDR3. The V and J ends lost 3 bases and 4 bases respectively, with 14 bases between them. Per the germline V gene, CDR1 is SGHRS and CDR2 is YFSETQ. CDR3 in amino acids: CASSSDQGAGANVLTF. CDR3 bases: TGCGCCAGCAGCTCAGATCAGGGAGCGGGGGCCAACGTCCTGACTTTC.

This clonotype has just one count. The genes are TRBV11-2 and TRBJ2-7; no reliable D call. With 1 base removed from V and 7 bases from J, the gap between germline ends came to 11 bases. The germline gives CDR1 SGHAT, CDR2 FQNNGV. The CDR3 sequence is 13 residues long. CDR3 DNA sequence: TGTGCCAGCAGCTTAGGGGCCGGGCTGGAGCAGTACTTC. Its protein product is CASSLGAGLEQYF.

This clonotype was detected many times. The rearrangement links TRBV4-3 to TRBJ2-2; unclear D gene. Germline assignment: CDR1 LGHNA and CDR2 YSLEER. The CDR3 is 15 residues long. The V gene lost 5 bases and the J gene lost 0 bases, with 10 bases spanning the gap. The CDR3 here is CASSERTANTGELFF. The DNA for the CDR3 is TGCGCCAGCAGCGAACGGACCGCGAACACCGGGGAGCTGTTTTTT.

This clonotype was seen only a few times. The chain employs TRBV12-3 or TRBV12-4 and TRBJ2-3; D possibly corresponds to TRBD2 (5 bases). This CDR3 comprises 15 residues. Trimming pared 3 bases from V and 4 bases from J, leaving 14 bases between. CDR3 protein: CASSFALHGADTQYF. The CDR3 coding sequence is TGTGCCAGCAGTTTCGCACTCCACGGGGCAGATACGCAGTATTTT.

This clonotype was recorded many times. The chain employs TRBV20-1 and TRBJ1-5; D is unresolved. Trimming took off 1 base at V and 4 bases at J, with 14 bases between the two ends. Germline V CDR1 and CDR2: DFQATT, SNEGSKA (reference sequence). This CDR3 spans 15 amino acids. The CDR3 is CSARGGLGENQPQHF. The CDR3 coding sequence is TGCAGTGCTAGAGGCGGGCTCGGTGAGAATCAGCCCCAGCATTTT.

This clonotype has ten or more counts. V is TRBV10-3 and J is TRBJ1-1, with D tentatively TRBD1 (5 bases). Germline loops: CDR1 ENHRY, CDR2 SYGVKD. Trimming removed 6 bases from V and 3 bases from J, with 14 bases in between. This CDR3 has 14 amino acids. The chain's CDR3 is CAIRPDGGDTEAFF. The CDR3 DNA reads TGTGCCATCAGACCCGACGGGGGGGACACTGAAGCTTTCTTT.

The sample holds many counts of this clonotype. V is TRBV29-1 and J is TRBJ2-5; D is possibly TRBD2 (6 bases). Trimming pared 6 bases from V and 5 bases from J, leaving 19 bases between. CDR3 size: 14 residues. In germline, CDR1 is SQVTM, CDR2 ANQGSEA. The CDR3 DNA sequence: TGCAGCGTCGGTCGGGCAGGAGGGCAGGAGACCCAGTACTTC. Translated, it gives CSVGRAGGQETQYF.

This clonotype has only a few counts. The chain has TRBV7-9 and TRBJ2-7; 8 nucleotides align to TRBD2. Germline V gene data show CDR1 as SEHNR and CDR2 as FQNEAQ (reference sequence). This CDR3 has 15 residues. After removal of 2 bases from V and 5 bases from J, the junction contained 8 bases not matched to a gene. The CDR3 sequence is CASSLRGGPRDEQYF. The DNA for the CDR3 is TGTGCCAGCAGCTTACGGGGGGGGCCCCGGGACGAGCAGTACTTC.

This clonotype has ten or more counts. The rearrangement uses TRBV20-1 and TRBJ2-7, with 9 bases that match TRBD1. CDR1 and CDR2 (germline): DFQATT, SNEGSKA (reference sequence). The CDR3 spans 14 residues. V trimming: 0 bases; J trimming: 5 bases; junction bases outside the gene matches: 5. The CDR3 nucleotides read TGCAGTGCTAGAGATGGACAGGGGTCCCACGAGCAGTACTTC. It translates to CSARDGQGSHEQYF.

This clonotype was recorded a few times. The CDR3 DNA follows: TGTGCCAGCAAACGGGACAACCTAAGCAATCAGCCCCAGCATTTT. It yields the protein CASKRDNLSNQPQHF. This chain connects TRBV6-2 or TRBV6-3 to TRBJ1-5; possibly TRBD1 for D (6 bases). V was shortened by 7 bases and J by 1 base, with 14 bases between the two germline ends. This CDR3 is built from 15 residues. Germline CDR1 reads MNHEY; CDR2 reads SVGEGT.

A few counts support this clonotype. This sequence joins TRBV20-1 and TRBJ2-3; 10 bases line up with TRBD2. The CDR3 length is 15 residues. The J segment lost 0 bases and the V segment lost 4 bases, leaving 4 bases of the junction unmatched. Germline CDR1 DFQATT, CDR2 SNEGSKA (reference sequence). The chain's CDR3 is CSATLAGGSTDTQYF. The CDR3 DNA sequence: TGCAGTGCTACCTTAGCGGGAGGTAGCACAGATACGCAGTATTTT.

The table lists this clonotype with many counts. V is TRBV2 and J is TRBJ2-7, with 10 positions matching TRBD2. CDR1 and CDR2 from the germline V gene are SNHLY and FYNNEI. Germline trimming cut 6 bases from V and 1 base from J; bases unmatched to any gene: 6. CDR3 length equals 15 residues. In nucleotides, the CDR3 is TGTGCCAGCAGGACGCAAGCGGGGGGGTCCTACGAGCAGTACTTC. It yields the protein CASRTQAGGSYEQYF.

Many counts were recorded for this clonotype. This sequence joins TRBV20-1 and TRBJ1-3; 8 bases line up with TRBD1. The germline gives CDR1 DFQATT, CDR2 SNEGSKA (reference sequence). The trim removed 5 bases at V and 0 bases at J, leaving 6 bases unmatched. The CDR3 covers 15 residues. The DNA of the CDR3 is TGCAGTGCTCAAGGACAGGGTGGCTCTGGAAACACCATATATTTT. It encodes CSAQGQGGSGNTIYF.

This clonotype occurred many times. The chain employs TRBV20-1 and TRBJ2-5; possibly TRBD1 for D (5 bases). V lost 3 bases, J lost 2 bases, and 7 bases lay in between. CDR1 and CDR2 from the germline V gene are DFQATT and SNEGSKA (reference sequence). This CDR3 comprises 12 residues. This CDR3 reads CSASYRQETQYF. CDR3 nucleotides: TGCAGTGCTAGTTACAGGCAAGAGACCCAGTACTTC.

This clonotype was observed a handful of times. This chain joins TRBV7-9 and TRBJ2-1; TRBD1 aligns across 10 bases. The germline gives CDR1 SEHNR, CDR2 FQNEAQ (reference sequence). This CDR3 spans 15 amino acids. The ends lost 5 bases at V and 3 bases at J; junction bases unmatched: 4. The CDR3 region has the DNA TGTGCCAGCAGCCCCGGGACAGGGGACTACAATGAGCAGTTCTTC. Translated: CASSPGTGDYNEQFF.

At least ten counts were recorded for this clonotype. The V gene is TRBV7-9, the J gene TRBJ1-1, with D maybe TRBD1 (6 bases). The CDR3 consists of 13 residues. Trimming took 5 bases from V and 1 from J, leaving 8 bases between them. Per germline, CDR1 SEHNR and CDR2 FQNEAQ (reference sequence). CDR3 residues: CASSNRENTEAFF. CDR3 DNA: TGTGCCAGCAGCAACAGGGAGAACACTGAAGCTTTCTTT. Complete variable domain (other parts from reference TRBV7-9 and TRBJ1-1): DTGVSQNPRHKITKRGQNVTFRCDPISEHNRLYWYRQTLGQGPEFLTYFQNEAQLEKSRLLSDRFSAERPKGSFSTLEIQRTEQGDSAMYLCASSNRENTEAFFGQGTRLTVV.

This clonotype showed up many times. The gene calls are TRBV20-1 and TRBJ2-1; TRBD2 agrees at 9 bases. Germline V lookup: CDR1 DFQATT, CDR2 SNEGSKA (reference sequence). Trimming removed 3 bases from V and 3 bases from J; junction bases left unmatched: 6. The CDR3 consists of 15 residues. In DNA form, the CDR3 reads TGCAGTGCTAGCCGGACTAGCGAGAACTACAATGAGCAGTTCTTC. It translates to CSASRTSENYNEQFF.

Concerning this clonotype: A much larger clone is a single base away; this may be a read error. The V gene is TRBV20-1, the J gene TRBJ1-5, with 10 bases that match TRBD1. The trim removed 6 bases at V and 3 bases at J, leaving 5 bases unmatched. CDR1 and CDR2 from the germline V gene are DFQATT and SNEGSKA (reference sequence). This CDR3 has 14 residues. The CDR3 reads CSAEGQGFNQPQHF. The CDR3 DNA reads TGCAGTGCCGAGGGACAGGGGTTCAATCAGCCCCAGCATTTT.

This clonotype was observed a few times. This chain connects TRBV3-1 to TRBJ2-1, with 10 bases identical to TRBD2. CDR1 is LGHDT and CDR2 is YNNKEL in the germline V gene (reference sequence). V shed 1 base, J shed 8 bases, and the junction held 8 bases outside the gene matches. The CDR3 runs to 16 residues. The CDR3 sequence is CASSQGATSGAHEQFF. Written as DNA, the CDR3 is TGTGCCAGCAGCCAAGGCGCCACTAGCGGGGCCCATGAGCAGTTCTTC.

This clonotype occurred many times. The CDR3 loop is CATVAGGSEAFF. The CDR3, as DNA: TGTGCCACCGTCGCAGGCGGGTCTGAAGCTTTCTTT. This chain links TRBV15 with TRBJ1-1; no firm D call. This CDR3 comprises 12 residues. The germline CDR1 and CDR2 sequences are LNHNV and YYDKDF (reference sequence). V lost 8 bases, J lost 6 bases, and 13 bases lay in between.

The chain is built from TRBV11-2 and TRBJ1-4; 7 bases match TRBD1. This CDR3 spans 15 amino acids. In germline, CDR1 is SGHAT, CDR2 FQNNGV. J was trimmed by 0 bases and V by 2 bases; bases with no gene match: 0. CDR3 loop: CASSLQGATNEKLFF. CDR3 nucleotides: TGTGCCAGCAGCTTACAGGGGGCAACTAATGAAAAACTGTTTTTT.